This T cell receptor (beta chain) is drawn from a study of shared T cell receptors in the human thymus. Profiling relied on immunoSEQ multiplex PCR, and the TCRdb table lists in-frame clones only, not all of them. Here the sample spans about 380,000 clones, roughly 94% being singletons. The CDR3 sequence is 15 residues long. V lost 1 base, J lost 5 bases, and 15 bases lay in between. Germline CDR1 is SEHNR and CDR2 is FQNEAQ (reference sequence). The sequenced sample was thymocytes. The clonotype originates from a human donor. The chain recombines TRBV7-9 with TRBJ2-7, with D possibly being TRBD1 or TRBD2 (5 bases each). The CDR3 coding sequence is TGTGCCAGCAGCTTAGACGGGACGGTTTTGGACGAGCAGTACTTC. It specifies CASSLDGTVLDEQYF.